The 9 T cell receptor beta chains below all came from one sample that was sequenced in a study of response to subunit inactivated influenza vaccine (dated by TCRdb to about 2018). The library came from RT-PCR. The sample was run on an Illumina HiSeq 2500. TCRdb reanalyzed the raw reads on its own, using fastp at Q25 for trimming and MiXCR for clone calling, and kept in-frame beta chains. Each entry merges the rows of one CDR3 protein and shows their most common DNA and genes. The sample profile shows 500,000 or so distinct CDR3 sequences; about 17% of them were found once. The top ten hold 3% of the sample. The material sequenced was CD4+ T cells sorted from PBMCs, taken less than 30 months after vaccination. The receptor source for this set is a man in his fifties or sixties who received an inactivated influenza vaccine. Donor details come from another sample of the same person, matched by shared clones.

The chain joins TRBV20-1 to TRBJ2-1, with D perhaps assigned TRBD1 or TRBD2 (5 bases each). The germline gives CDR1 DFQATT, CDR2 SNEGSKA (reference sequence). The V end was cut by 5 bases, the J end by 8 bases, with 13 bases between. This CDR3 region has 12 residues. This CDR3 reads CSALRGRDEQFF. CDR3 nucleotide sequence: TGCAGTGCTCTCCGGGGCAGGGATGAGCAGTTCTTC.

J is TRBJ2-5 and V is TRBV6-1; maybe TRBD2 (5 bases). V was shortened by 6 bases and J by 2 bases, with 16 bases between the two germline ends. The CDR3 runs to 15 residues. Germline CDR1 is MNHNS and CDR2 is SASEGT. CDR3 DNA: TGTGCCAGCAGACCGACTATCGGGGTTCAAGAGACCCAGTACTTC. It yields the protein CASRPTIGVQETQYF.

This clonotype was found a few times. The genes are TRBV20-1 and TRBJ2-7, with TRBD1 identical over 8 bases. After removal of 6 bases from V and 6 bases from J, the junction contained 13 bases not matched to a gene. CDR1 is DFQATT, CDR2 SNEGSKA, per germline (reference sequence). The CDR3 covers 14 residues. The CDR3 region has the DNA TGCAGTGCGCACCCACAGGGGGGATCGGGCGAGCAGTACTTC. It codes for CSAHPQGGSGEQYF.

The chain is built from TRBV10-3 and TRBJ2-7; 8 bases match TRBD1. The CDR3 has 12 amino acids. Germline V gene lookup returns CDR1 ENHRY and CDR2 SYGVKD. V gave up 4 bases and J gave up 5 bases; unmatched junction bases: 1. The CDR3 loop is CAISGQGNEQYF. CDR3 coding DNA: TGTGCCATCAGTGGACAGGGGAACGAGCAGTACTTC.

In its sample, this clonotype was seen many times. The chain joins TRBV5-5 to TRBJ2-3; D is undetermined. The V end lost 4 bases, the J end lost 2 bases, and 11 bases lay between the germline ends. Germline lookup yields CDR1 SGHKS and CDR2 YYEKEE (reference sequence). The CDR3 loop spans 14 amino acids. The CDR3 region has the DNA TGTGCCAGCAGCGCGAGTTGGCCCACAGATACGCAGTATTTT. This codes for CASSASWPTDTQYF.

The chain employs TRBV7-7 and TRBJ2-1; D possibly corresponds to TRBD2 (6 bases). This CDR3 comprises 13 residues. Looked up from germline, CDR1 is SSHAT and CDR2 is FNYEAQ (reference sequence). Trimming stripped 5 bases from V and 9 bases from J, with 14 bases between. The CDR3 bases are TGTGCCAGCAGCATGGGACTCCGACTTGAGCAGTTCTTC. This translates into CASSMGLRLEQFF.

This clonotype turned up a few times. The V call is TRBV20-1, the J call TRBJ2-1; a weak D match, TRBD1 (5 bases). Looked up from germline, CDR1 is DFQATT and CDR2 is SNEGSKA (reference sequence). Trimming cost V 6 bases and J 0 bases, with 15 bases left between them. The CDR3 is 15 residues long. CDR3 sequence reads: CSAQSPDTSYNEQFF. The CDR3 region has the DNA TGCAGTGCACAAAGTCCGGACACCTCCTACAATGAGCAGTTCTTC.

This rearrangement joins TRBV7-3 to TRBJ2-1; 7 nucleotides align to TRBD2. Losses at the gene ends were 2 bases for V and 3 bases for J; bases not matched to a gene: 16. The V gene's germline CDR1 is SGHTA and CDR2 FQGTGA. The CDR3 has 19 residues. The CDR3 loop reads CASSLVAAPSSGIYNEQFF. CDR3 DNA: TGTGCCAGCAGCTTAGTTGCTGCGCCATCCAGCGGGATCTACAATGAGCAGTTCTTC.

This clonotype was counted only a few times. The J gene is TRBJ2-5, the V gene TRBV7-8; TRBD1 is a possible D gene (5 bases). This CDR3 has 16 amino acids. CDR1 and CDR2 from the germline V gene are SGHVS and FQNEAQ. V lost 2 bases and J lost 3, with 16 bases in between. The DNA of the CDR3 is TGTGCCAGCAGCTTATTTCGAAGGGGTGGCGAAGAGACCCAGTACTTC. Its protein product is CASSLFRRGGEETQYF.